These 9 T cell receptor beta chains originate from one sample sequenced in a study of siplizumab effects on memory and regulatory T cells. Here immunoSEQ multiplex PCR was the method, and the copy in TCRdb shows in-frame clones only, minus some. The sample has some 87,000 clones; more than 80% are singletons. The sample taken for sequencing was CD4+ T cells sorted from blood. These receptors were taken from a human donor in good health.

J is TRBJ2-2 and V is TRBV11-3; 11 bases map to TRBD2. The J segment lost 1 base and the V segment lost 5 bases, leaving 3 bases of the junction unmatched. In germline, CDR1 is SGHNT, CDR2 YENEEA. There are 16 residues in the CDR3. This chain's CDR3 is CASSRGLAVNTGELFF. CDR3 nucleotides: TGTGCCAGCAGCCGGGGACTAGCGGTGAACACCGGGGAGCTGTTTTTT.

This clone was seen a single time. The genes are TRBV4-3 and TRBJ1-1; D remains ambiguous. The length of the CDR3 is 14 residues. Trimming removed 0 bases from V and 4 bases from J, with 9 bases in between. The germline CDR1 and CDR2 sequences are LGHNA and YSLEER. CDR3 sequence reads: CASSQDIWATEAFF. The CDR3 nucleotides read TGCGCCAGCAGCCAAGATATTTGGGCCACTGAAGCTTTCTTT.

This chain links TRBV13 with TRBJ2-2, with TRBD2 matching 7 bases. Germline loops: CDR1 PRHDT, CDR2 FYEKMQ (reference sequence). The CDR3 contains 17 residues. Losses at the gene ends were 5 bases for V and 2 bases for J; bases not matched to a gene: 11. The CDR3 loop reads CASSTRPGRDNTGELFF. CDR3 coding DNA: TGTGCCAGCAGCACCCGGCCGGGGAGGGATAACACCGGGGAGCTGTTTTTT.

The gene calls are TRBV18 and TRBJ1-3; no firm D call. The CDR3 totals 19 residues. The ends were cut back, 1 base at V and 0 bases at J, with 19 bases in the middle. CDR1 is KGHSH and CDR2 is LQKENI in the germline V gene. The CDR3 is CASSPLASTGPSSGNTIYF. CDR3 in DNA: TGTGCCAGCTCACCACTGGCCTCCACCGGGCCCTCCTCTGGAAACACCATATATTTT.

DNA of the CDR3: TGTGCCAGTACCATGAGAGGTATGGGAGGCTACACCTTC. Translation: CASTMRGMGGYTF. V usage is TRBV19 and J usage is TRBJ1-2; no definite D call. Germline values: CDR1 LNHDA, CDR2 SQIVND (reference sequence). Trimming cost V 7 bases and J 8 bases, with 17 bases left between them. This CDR3 spans 13 amino acids.

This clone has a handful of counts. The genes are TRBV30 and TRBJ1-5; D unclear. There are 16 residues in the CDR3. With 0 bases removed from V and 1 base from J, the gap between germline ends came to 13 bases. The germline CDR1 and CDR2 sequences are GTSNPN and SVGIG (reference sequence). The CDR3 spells CAWSVGRRRSNQPQHF. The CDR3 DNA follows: TGTGCCTGGAGTGTTGGGAGACGTAGGAGCAATCAGCCCCAGCATTTT.

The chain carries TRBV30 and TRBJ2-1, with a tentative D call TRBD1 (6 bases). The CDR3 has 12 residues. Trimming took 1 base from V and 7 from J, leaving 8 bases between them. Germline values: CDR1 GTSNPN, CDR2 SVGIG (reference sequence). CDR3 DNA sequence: TGTGCCTGGAGTGCCCAGGGGAATGAGCAGTTCTTC. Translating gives CAWSAQGNEQFF.

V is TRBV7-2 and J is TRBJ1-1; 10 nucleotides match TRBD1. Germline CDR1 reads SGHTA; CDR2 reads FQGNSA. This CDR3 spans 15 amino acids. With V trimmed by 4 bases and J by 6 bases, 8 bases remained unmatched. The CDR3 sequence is CASSSDRGRRAEAFF. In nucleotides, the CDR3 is TGTGCCAGCAGCTCCGACAGGGGGCGACGGGCTGAAGCTTTCTTT.

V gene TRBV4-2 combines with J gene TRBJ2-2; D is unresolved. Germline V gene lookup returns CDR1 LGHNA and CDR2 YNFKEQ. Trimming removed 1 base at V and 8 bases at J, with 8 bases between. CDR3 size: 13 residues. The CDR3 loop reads CASSQVVRGELFF. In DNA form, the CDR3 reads TGTGCCAGCAGCCAAGTGGTCCGGGGGGAGCTGTTTTTT.